This TCR beta chain comes out of a study of cytomegalovirus exposure and HLA in healthy donors. 60 Vbeta and 13 Jbeta primers were used in PCR. The protocol was immunoSEQ multiplex PCR, while the TCRdb copy is restricted to in-frame clones and leaves out a portion. The table includes fewer than 200,000 clones, less than 85% detected once. In germline, CDR1 is SGHRS, CDR2 YFSETQ. V was pared by 1 base and J by 5 bases, with 12 bases between. CDR3 length: 14 residues. This receptor was taken from a male donor in good health and CMV-seronegative. The chain links TRBV5-1 to TRBJ1-2; unclear D gene. The sequenced sample was PBMCs. The CDR3 is CASSLPGGQYGYTF. In DNA, the CDR3 is TGCGCCAGCAGCTTGCCTGGCGGCCAATATGGCTACACCTTC.